This TCR beta chain was sequenced for a study of blood T cells in healthy people across ages. Across the whole study: The template switching approach captured approximately one barcoded beta molecule for every two T cells. Study findings and constraints: CMV infection status of these donors was not known. A conclusive naive versus antigen-experienced comparison was prevented by the unsorted PBMCs.

This clonotype was found many times. Its target is unknown. CDR3 length equals 15 residues. After removal of 8 bases from V and 9 bases from J, the junction contained 15 bases not matched to a gene. CDR1 and CDR2 (germline): DFQATT, SNEGSKA (reference sequence). With a J-beta primer mix and a sample-barcoded 5' primer, a second PCR ran about 6 to 11 cycles. Tags on each cDNA molecule came from a template-switch adaptor with 12 random nucleotides. Each CDR3 protein gets one entry after TCRdb re-called the 5' RACE reads with MiXCR. The sample has about 700,000 distinct CDR3 sequences, 32% seen once. The sequence derives from an elderly woman in good health. Sequencing was done on a sample of blood. This sequence joins TRBV20-1 and TRBJ2-4; TRBD1 agrees at 11 bases. DNA for the CDR3: TGCAGTTCAAACAGGGGACAGGGGGTTGATGGCATTCAGTACTTC. As protein: CSSNRGQGVDGIQYF.